This entry lists 12 T cell receptor beta chains sequenced from one sample in a study of T cells expressing NK-cell markers (TCRdb year 2020). The library was generated by 5' RACE. TCRdb records Illumina HiSeq 2000 as the sequencer. With the reads reprocessed by TCRdb, a single entry stands for each CDR3 protein sequence and no DNA is reported. This sample's table has entries for over 250,000 distinct CDR3 sequences. Jointly, the top ten make up more than 3.5% of the sample. Sequencing was done on a sample of blood T cells: a sorted CD56 or NKG2C T cell subset, CD4+ or CD8+ T cells, or bulk PBMC T cells (not recorded which). Receptors were obtained from a woman between 18 and 70 years old in good health.

The rearrangement uses TRBV20-1 and TRBJ2-3; TCRdb lists TRBD1, though no DNA is available to test this call. CDR3 length equals 16 residues. The germline V gene encodes CDR1 DFQATT and CDR2 SNEGSKA (reference sequence). CDR3 protein: CSANEGQTTSTDTQYF.

The chain is built from TRBV18 and TRBJ2-3; TCRdb gives TRBD1 as the D gene, but with no DNA this cannot be confirmed. Germline V gene data show CDR1 as KGHSH and CDR2 as LQKENI. CDR3 length: 16 amino acids. The CDR3: CASSPGWDRATDTQYF.

This chain's CDR3 is CASSLARTGGLADTQYF. The chain couples TRBV5-1 to TRBJ2-3; no DNA is available, so the TRBD1 call from TCRdb remains unchecked. CDR3 length equals 17 residues. Germline V gene data show CDR1 as SGHRS and CDR2 as YFSETQ.

J is TRBJ2-2 and V is TRBV20-1; TCRdb returns TRBD1, unconfirmable since there is no DNA. From germline, CDR1 is DFQATT and CDR2 SNEGSKA (reference sequence). This CDR3 is built from 17 residues. The CDR3 sequence: CSARSVWAGANTGELFF.

The V call is TRBV29-1, the J call TRBJ1-1; TCRdb outputs TRBD1, but without DNA this stays unchecked. CDR1 is SQVTM, CDR2 ANQGSEA, per germline. CDR3 length: 14 residues. CDR3 sequence: CSVEGPGGRAEAFF.

The chain carries TRBV20-1 and TRBJ2-7. Germline loops: CDR1 DFQATT, CDR2 SNEGSKA (reference sequence). CDR3 length: 13 residues. Here the CDR3 reads CSATAAGTYEQYF.

V and J are TRBV6-1 and TRBJ1-5; TCRdb indicates TRBD1, and absent DNA this call remains unverified. CDR3 size: 13 residues. Germline CDR1 MNHNS, CDR2 SASEGT. CDR3 in amino acids: CASRPTGGQPQHF.

This chain joins TRBV29-1 and TRBJ1-2. The CDR3 spans 13 residues. Germline CDR1 is SQVTM and CDR2 is ANQGSEA. The CDR3: CSVDFGANYGYTF. Full variable domain (outside the CDR3, taken from reference TRBV29-1 and TRBJ1-2): SAVISQKPSRDICQRGTSLTIQCQVDSQVTMMFWYRQQPGQSLTLIATANQGSEATYESGFVIDKFPISRPNLTFSTLTVSNMSPEDSSIYLCSVDFGANYGYTFGSGTRLTVV.

The genes are TRBV5-1 and TRBJ2-2; the TRBD1 assignment by TCRdb is unverifiable without DNA. Looked up from germline, CDR1 is SGHRS and CDR2 is YFSETQ. The CDR3 runs 15 residues. CDR3 protein: CATPPGALNTGELFF.

V gene TRBV18 combines with J gene TRBJ1-2. The CDR3 runs 13 residues. Germline V lookup: CDR1 KGHSH, CDR2 LQKENI. CDR3 sequence reads: CASSPSSAYGYTF.

The gene calls are TRBV10-2 and TRBJ2-3. The CDR3 is 15 residues long. In germline, CDR1 is WSHSY, CDR2 SAAADI. CDR3 region: CASRYSRISADTQYF.

The gene calls are TRBV20-1 and TRBJ2-1; TCRdb selects TRBD2, and the lack of DNA leaves this call unchecked. Germline V gives CDR1 DFQATT, CDR2 SNEGSKA (reference sequence). CDR3 length: 15 amino acids. CDR3 residues: CSATIRTLSYNEQFF.